One and the same sample provided the 10 T cell receptor beta chains below, sequenced in a study of blood T cells in healthy people across ages. It was with a sample-barcoded 5' primer and a J-beta primer mix that a second PCR of about 6 to 12 cycles was run. TCRdb processed the 5' RACE reads anew with MiXCR; each CDR3 protein has one entry. The data hold roughly 570,000 distinct CDR3 sequences, with about 25% observed a single time. The specimen sequenced was blood. These TCRs come from a woman aged 70-85 years in good health.

This clonotype was counted only a few times. This chain connects TRBV5-1 to TRBJ1-4; TRBD1 matches at 7 bases. Germline V CDR1 and CDR2: SGHRS, YFSETQ. The CDR3 loop spans 17 amino acids. V was pared by 3 bases and J by 8 bases, with 16 bases of the junction left unmatched. CDR3 in amino acids: CASSSDRADQIMEKLFF. The CDR3 DNA is TGCGCCAGCAGCTCCGACAGGGCGGACCAAATAATGGAAAAACTGTTTTTT.

This clonotype was seen a handful of times. The V and J genes are TRBV6-2 or TRBV6-3 and TRBJ2-3; D might be TRBD1 or TRBD2, each matching 6 bases. Trimming pared 2 bases from V and 4 bases from J, leaving 10 bases between. The CDR3 consists of 14 residues. CDR1 is MNHEY and CDR2 is SVGEGT in the germline V gene. This chain's CDR3 is CASSYGGLSDTQYF. DNA of the CDR3: TGTGCCAGCAGTTACGGGGGGCTCTCAGATACGCAGTATTTT.

This clonotype was counted a few times. The rearrangement uses TRBV20-1 and TRBJ2-5, with TRBD2 identical over 9 bases. Germline V CDR1 and CDR2: DFQATT, SNEGSKA (reference sequence). This CDR3 spans 16 amino acids. Losses at the gene ends were 0 bases for V and 4 bases for J; bases not matched to a gene: 9. This CDR3 reads CSARDSLAGTRETQYF. The DNA for the CDR3 is TGCAGTGCTAGAGACTCACTAGCGGGTACTCGAGAGACCCAGTACTTC.

This clonotype was found many times. The V gene is TRBV15, the J gene TRBJ1-2; 7 bases map to TRBD1. V shed 5 bases and J 4 bases; nucleotides not matched to a gene: 7. The CDR3 length is 14 residues. The germline V gene has CDR1 LNHNV and CDR2 YYDKDF (reference sequence). The CDR3: CATSRRGGPYGYTF. CDR3 bases: TGTGCCACCAGCCGCAGGGGGGGACCCTATGGCTACACCTTC.

V gene TRBV20-1 combines with J gene TRBJ2-5; tentatively, D is TRBD1 or TRBD2 (6 bases each). Germline V gives CDR1 DFQATT, CDR2 SNEGSKA (reference sequence). The CDR3 is made up of 12 amino acids. The V end was cut by 5 bases, the J end by 5 bases, with 12 bases between. For the CDR3, the DNA is TGCAGTGCTCACCAAGGGGGGGAGACCCAGTACTTC. Residues: CSAHQGGETQYF.

This clonotype showed up just a few times. The V gene is TRBV9, the J gene TRBJ1-1; 12 bases match TRBD1. Trimming took 5 bases from V and 5 from J; bases not matched to a gene: 7. CDR3 size: 15 residues. Germline lookup yields CDR1 SGDLS and CDR2 YYNGEE. The chain's CDR3 is CASSLGTGGATEAFF. CDR3 DNA sequence: TGTGCCAGCAGTCTCGGGACAGGGGGCGCGACTGAAGCTTTCTTT.

The chain couples TRBV20-1 to TRBJ1-2; D is unresolved. Germline CDR1 DFQATT, CDR2 SNEGSKA (reference sequence). The V end lost 1 base, the J end lost 4 bases, and 16 bases lay between the germline ends. The CDR3 runs 15 residues. The CDR3 is CSARVEGQRLYGYTF. The CDR3 DNA reads TGCAGTGCTAGAGTCGAGGGCCAGAGACTCTATGGCTACACCTTC.

V and J are TRBV2 and TRBJ2-5, with 9 bases that match TRBD1. Germline V CDR1 and CDR2: SNHLY, FYNNEI. The CDR3 consists of 14 residues. V lost 6 bases, J lost 4 bases, and 6 bases stayed unmatched. The CDR3 region has the DNA TGTGCCAGCAGGACAACAGGGGGCACAGAGACCCAGTACTTC. It translates to CASRTTGGTETQYF.

This clonotype has only a few counts. The gene calls are TRBV4-2 and TRBJ2-3; D gene unclear. This CDR3 has 13 amino acids. Looked up from germline, CDR1 is LGHNA and CDR2 is YNFKEQ. With 0 bases removed from V and 4 bases from J, the gap between germline ends came to 5 bases. In nucleotides, the CDR3 is TGTGCCAGCAGCCAAGATACCGCAGATACGCAGTATTTT. It is translated as CASSQDTADTQYF.

This clonotype was detected only once. The chain carries TRBV12-3 or TRBV12-4 and TRBJ2-5, with 9 bases aligning to TRBD1. The J call could be wrong; TRBJ2-1 is a better fit for the DNA end. This CDR3 contains 13 residues. The CDR3: CASRITGGHEQFF. CDR3 DNA: TGTGCCAGCAGAATAACAGGGGGCCATGAGCAGTTCTTC.